The table lists the clone carrying this T cell receptor beta chain with a few counts. The repertoire was sequenced with immunoSEQ multiplex PCR; TCRdb's copy has only in-frame clones and lacks some. Among approximately 89,000 clones listed, 65% to 85% were seen once. The data stem from a study of blood T cell repertoires in COVID-19. This CDR3 has 16 residues. Germline loops: CDR1 SGHRS, CDR2 YFSETQ. Trimming removed 0 bases from V and 4 bases from J, with 16 bases in between. What was sequenced was peripheral blood. The gene calls are TRBV5-1 and TRBJ1-2; perhaps TRBD1 as D (5 bases). The sequence was collected from a man between 65 and 85 years old with COVID-19, enrolled during active disease. The DNA for the CDR3 is TGCGCCAGCAGCTTGGCGGGGGGAAGGGGCAGCTATGGCTACACCTTC. It is translated as CASSLAGGRGSYGYTF.